This T cell receptor beta chain comes out of a study of cytomegalovirus exposure and HLA in healthy donors. The donors (healthy individuals) were bone marrow donors. Trimming removed 3 bases from V and 0 bases from J, with 9 bases in between. CDR3 length: 15 residues. CDR1 is GTSNPN, CDR2 SVGIG, per germline (reference sequence). With 60 Vbeta and 13 Jbeta primers, the PCR was carried out. The method was immunoSEQ multiplex PCR; TCRdb's version includes in-frame clones alone and lacks a portion of them. The table records around 100,000 clones, about 80% of them present only once. The origin of this receptor is a female donor in good health and CMV-seropositive. The sequencing sample was made of PBMCs. The V gene is TRBV30, the J gene TRBJ1-6; D ambiguous. The CDR3 is CAWSSLSSYNSPLHF. The DNA of the CDR3 is TGTGCCTGGAGCTCTCTTAGCTCCTATAATTCACCCCTCCACTTT.